This T cell receptor beta chain is from a study of T-cell reconstitution after alpha-beta-depleted transplantation in children. This clonotype was seen at least ten times. Molecular barcoding with unique molecular identifiers was used for the TCRbeta library. TCRdb reprocessed the PCR reads via MiXCR and lists one record per CDR3 protein. The sample records about 230,000 distinct CDR3 sequences, around 8.9% being singletons. From germline, CDR1 is MNHEY and CDR2 SVGAGI. With 5 bases removed from V and 10 bases from J, the gap between germline ends came to 11 bases. The CDR3 is made up of 11 amino acids.

The sample in question was PBMCs from the stem cell graft donor, obtained from the stem cell graft. The TCR sequence derives from a human donor who donated a stem cell graft to a child with SCID. The chain combines TRBV6-5 with TRBJ1-2, with D maybe TRBD1 (6 bases). The CDR3 is CASSTTGVYTF. CDR3 sequence (DNA): TGTGCCAGCAGTACGACAGGAGTCTACACCTTC.